A single sample gave rise to the 28 T cell receptor beta chains below, sequenced in a study of metastatic and nonmetastatic thyroid tumors. TCRdb re-processed the PCR reads through MiXCR. This table holds tens of thousands of clones, approximately 15% found once. Patients had received no treatment of any kind before thyroid surgery. The sequenced sample consisted of blood. The origin of the receptors is a female donor with papillary thyroid cancer or a benign thyroid nodule (not recorded which). Some clones in this sample may be carry-over from other donors' samples.

This clone was observed a few times. The rearrangement joins TRBV27 to TRBJ2-3; 10 bases are shared with TRBD2. In germline, CDR1 is MNHEY, CDR2 SMNVEV (reference sequence). V was pared by 7 bases and J by 5 bases, with 6 bases of the junction left unmatched. This CDR3 is built from 14 residues. CDR3 DNA: TGTGCCAGCAAGGGACTAGCGAGCGAAGATACGCAGTATTTT. As protein: CASKGLASEDTQYF.

In regard to this clone: Being one base from a much bigger clone, this may be a read error. The same CDR3 can be traced to other DNA sequences in this sample. The V gene is TRBV5-1, the J gene TRBJ2-5; a weak D match, TRBD1 (7 bases). The CDR3 is 15 amino acids. Germline V gives CDR1 SGHRS, CDR2 YFSETQ. CDR3 DNA: TGTGCCAGCAGCTTCAGGGGGGAAGGCCAAGAGACCCAGTACTTC. It is translated as CASSFRGEGQETQYF.

There are many counts of this clone. This chain uses TRBV5-1 with TRBJ2-7; 11 bases match TRBD2. The CDR3 runs 15 residues. V lost 4 bases, J lost 2 bases, and 5 bases stayed unmatched. From germline, CDR1 is SGHRS and CDR2 YFSETQ. CDR3 sequence: CASSRTTSGTYEQYF. For the CDR3, the DNA is TGCGCCAGCAGCAGGACGACTAGCGGGACCTACGAGCAGTACTTC.

The chain recombines TRBV27 with TRBJ1-1; 9 bases are a match to TRBD1. V trimming: 7 bases; J trimming: 4 bases; junction bases outside the gene matches: 10. This CDR3 comprises 15 residues. Germline V gene lookup returns CDR1 MNHEY and CDR2 SMNVEV (reference sequence). In nucleotides, the CDR3 is TGTGCCAGCACCCACGGACAGGGGAGGGTCACTGAAGCTTTCTTT. Amino acids: CASTHGQGRVTEAFF.

V is TRBV7-9 and J is TRBJ2-5; tentatively, D is TRBD1 or TRBD2 (6 bases each). V gave up 5 bases and J gave up 5 bases, with 15 bases separating them. Germline V gene sequence: CDR1 SEHNR, CDR2 FQNEAQ (reference sequence). There are 14 residues in the CDR3. The CDR3 nucleotides read TGTGCCAGCAGCGCCACGGGGGCCTGGGAGACCCAGTACTTC. Its translation: CASSATGAWETQYF. The variable domain in full, with the rest retrieved from reference TRBV7-9 and TRBJ2-5, is DTGVSQNPRHKITKRGQNVTFRCDPISEHNRLYWYRQTLGQGPEFLTYFQNEAQLEKSRLLSDRFSAERPKGSFSTLEIQRTEQGDSAMYLCASSATGAWETQYFGPGTRLLVL.

Judged by abundance, this clone is medium-sized. This chain joins TRBV10-1 and TRBJ2-3; a possible D gene is TRBD2 (6 bases). This CDR3 is built from 13 residues. The germline V and J ends were trimmed by 4 bases and 3 bases, with 8 bases remaining between them. Per the germline V gene, CDR1 is WNHNN and CDR2 is SYGVQD (reference sequence). The CDR3 sequence is CASSASDTDTQYF. The CDR3 DNA reads TGCGCCAGCAGTGCTAGCGATACAGATACGCAGTATTTT.

This clone has ten or more counts. A much more abundant neighbour one base away suggests this may be a read error. The chain links TRBV6-1 to TRBJ1-2, with D unresolved. The CDR3 runs 13 residues. The germline V gene encodes CDR1 MNHNS and CDR2 SASEGT. Trimming stripped 5 bases from V and 8 bases from J, with 15 bases between. Here the CDR3 reads CASSSQAQWGYTF. CDR3 DNA sequence: TGTGCCAGCAGTTCCCAAGCTCAGTGGGGCTACACCTTC.

This clone has only a few counts. The chain combines TRBV10-3 with TRBJ1-3; D is unclear. The CDR3 is 16 residues long. Germline CDR1 reads ENHRY; CDR2 reads SYGVKD. V dropped 6 bases and J dropped 1 base, with 16 bases sitting between them. The CDR3 here is CAISDRERTSGNTIYF. CDR3 DNA: TGTGCCATCAGCGACCGAGAGAGGACGTCTGGAAACACCATATATTTT.

This clone has a count of ten or more. V usage is TRBV9 and J usage is TRBJ2-1; 8 nucleotides agree with TRBD1. Germline CDR1 is SGDLS and CDR2 is YYNGEE. This CDR3 has 15 residues. J lost 7 bases, V lost 0 bases, and 6 bases had no gene match. The CDR3 here is CASSVVGQGRNEQFF. The CDR3 DNA reads TGTGCCAGCAGCGTAGTAGGACAGGGAAGGAATGAGCAGTTCTTC.

This clone turned up a few times. Compared with germline, one end of the junction differs, possibly owing to a read error. The chain uses TRBV12-3 or TRBV12-4 and TRBJ2-6, with TRBD1 as a possible D gene (6 bases). The length of the CDR3 is 15 residues. CDR3 in DNA: TGTGCCAGCAGTTTAGTGATTGTGGGGGCCAACGTCCTTACTTTC. Its translation: CASSLVIVGANVLTF.

This clone was observed a handful of times. The gene calls are TRBV7-3 and TRBJ2-1; 10 bases match TRBD2. Germline V gene sequence: CDR1 SGHTA, CDR2 FQGTGA. The CDR3 length is 15 residues. The V and J ends lost 5 bases and 2 bases, in that order; junction bases with no gene match: 3. The CDR3 spells CASSEGLAAYNEQFF. The CDR3 region has the DNA TGTGCCAGCAGCGAAGGACTAGCGGCCTACAATGAGCAGTTCTTC.

This clone was recorded many times. The genes are TRBV2 and TRBJ2-7; tentatively, D is TRBD1 or TRBD2 (5 bases each). Trimming cost V 0 bases and J 5 bases, with 14 bases left between them. The CDR3 is made up of 15 amino acids. Germline V lookup: CDR1 SNHLY, CDR2 FYNNEI. The CDR3 is CASSEATDREHEQYF. The CDR3 region has the DNA TGTGCCAGCAGTGAAGCGACAGACCGGGAACACGAGCAGTACTTC.

The V and J genes are TRBV30 and TRBJ1-2; D uncertain. The V and J ends lost 0 bases and 0 bases respectively, with 2 bases between them. The germline V gene encodes CDR1 GTSNPN and CDR2 SVGIG (reference sequence). The CDR3 loop spans 12 amino acids. CDR3 protein: CAWSVSNYGYTF. In DNA form, the CDR3 reads TGTGCCTGGAGTGTATCTAACTATGGCTACACCTTC. Looking up the rest from reference TRBV30 and TRBJ1-2 gives the full variable domain: SQTIHQWPATLVQPVGSPLSLECTVEGTSNPNLYWYRQAAGRGLQLLFYSVGIGQISSEVPQNLSASRPQDRQFILSSKKLLLSDSGFYLCAWSVSNYGYTFGSGTRLTVV.

This clone was observed a few times. The chain carries TRBV28 and TRBJ1-6, with unresolved D. Germline V CDR1 and CDR2: MDHEN, SYDVKM. This CDR3 spans 16 amino acids. V was clipped by 4 bases and J by 4 bases, with 14 bases between them. The CDR3 DNA reads as TGTGCCAGCAGTTCAAGCTACCGACGGTATAATTCACCCCTCCACTTT. Translating gives CASSSSYRRYNSPLHF.

A few counts support this clone. At one end, the junction sequence differs from germline, possibly due to a read error. The V call is TRBV6-1, the J call TRBJ2-3; 9 bases align to TRBD2. The germline V gene encodes CDR1 MNHNS and CDR2 SASEGT. The CDR3 covers 14 residues. CDR3 in DNA: TGTGCCAGCACTAGCGGGGCCCACACATATACGCAGTATTTT. Protein product: CASTSGAHTYTQYF.

A remark on this clone: Given a much more abundant clone one base away, this may be a read error. The V and J genes are TRBV20-1 and TRBJ2-5; tentatively, D is TRBD2 (5 bases). Germline V CDR1 and CDR2: DFQATT, SNEGSKA (reference sequence). The CDR3 totals 12 residues. The DNA of the CDR3 is TGCAGTGCTCGAGATAGAGGGGAGACCCAGTACTTC. This sequence encodes CSARDRGETQYF.

Concerning this clone: Because it lacks the conserved phenylalanine or tryptophan at the end, this CDR3 is likely a read error. The chain has TRBV5-1 and TRBJ1-1; 9 nucleotides agree with TRBD1. This CDR3 spans 15 amino acids. Germline V gene data show CDR1 as SGHRS and CDR2 as YFSETQ. J was trimmed by 4 bases and V by 4 bases; bases with no gene match: 8. Here the CDR3 DNA reads TGCGCCAGCAGCAGGGGTACAGGGGGCGGCACTGAAGCTTTCTCT. Translating gives CASSRGTGGGTEAFS.

Relative to its sample, this clone is medium-sized. The chain combines TRBV28 with TRBJ2-3; TRBD2 agrees at 7 bases. Trimming took 6 bases from V and 3 from J; bases not matched to a gene: 6. The CDR3 sequence is 14 residues long. Germline CDR1 MDHEN, CDR2 SYDVKM. The CDR3 nucleotides read TGTGCCAGCAGCCCAGGACTAGAGACAGATACGCAGTATTTT. Translated: CASSPGLETDTQYF. The variable domain in full, completed from reference TRBV28 and TRBJ2-3, reads DVKVTQSSRYLVKRTGEKVFLECVQDMDHENMFWYRQDPGLGLRLIYFSYDVKMKEKGDIPEGYSVSREKKERFSLILESASTNQTSMYLCASSPGLETDTQYFGPGTRLTVL.

This clone was counted many times. Being one base from a much bigger clone, this may be a read error. At the DNA level, this CDR3 is encoded by other sequences in the same sample as well. This chain uses TRBV12-3 or TRBV12-4 with TRBJ2-1, with D perhaps assigned TRBD1 or TRBD2 (5 bases each). There are 15 residues in the CDR3. The V gene lost 7 bases and the J gene lost 7 bases, with 20 bases spanning the gap. CDR3 sequence reads: CASNPTTGGGNEQFF. The CDR3, as DNA: TGTGCCAGCAACCCTACCACCGGTGGGGGTAATGAGCAGTTCTTC.

The rearrangement links TRBV28 to TRBJ2-3; D might be TRBD2 (5 bases). V shed 7 bases and J shed 0 bases, with 11 bases lying between them. There are 14 residues in the CDR3. Germline V gene sequence: CDR1 MDHEN, CDR2 SYDVKM. The CDR3 sequence: CASKLGGSTDTQYF. Here the CDR3 DNA reads TGTGCCAGCAAGTTAGGCGGGAGCACAGATACGCAGTATTTT.

The table lists this clone with a few counts. Mismatch with germline at one junction end may stem from a read error. The chain joins TRBV2 to TRBJ2-5; D ambiguous. CDR3 length equals 14 residues. The germline V gene has CDR1 SNHLY and CDR2 FYNNEI. CDR3 loop: CASSEAKGKETEYF. CDR3 DNA sequence: TGTGCCAGCAGTGAAGCCAAAGGGAAAGAGACCGAGTACTTC.

This clone was counted at least ten times. The rearrangement links TRBV7-9 to TRBJ1-6; 9 nucleotides match TRBD1. Germline values: CDR1 SEHNR, CDR2 FQNEAQ (reference sequence). CDR3 length: 14 amino acids. V shed 5 bases and J 8 bases; nucleotides not matched to a gene: 4. The CDR3 DNA reads as TGTGCCAGCAGCCAAGGGACAGGGTATTCACCCCTCCACTTT. Amino acids: CASSQGTGYSPLHF.

Details on this clone: One end of the junction fails to match germline, which may point to a read error. The J gene is TRBJ1-4, the V gene TRBV6-1; weak D call: TRBD1 (6 bases). This CDR3 has 11 amino acids. CDR1 is MNHNS, CDR2 SASEGT, per germline. CDR3 sequence (DNA): TGCGCCAGCAGTGATACCAGGGGACTGTTTTTT. Encoded protein: CASSDTRGLFF.

This clone has a count of ten or more. The gene calls are TRBV3-1 and TRBJ2-7; D is unresolved. CDR1 and CDR2 from the germline V gene are LGHDT and YNNKEL (reference sequence). V gave up 4 bases and J gave up 5 bases, with 15 bases separating them. The CDR3 has 14 amino acids. The CDR3: CASSPAWGRNEQYF. In nucleotides, the CDR3 is TGTGCCAGCAGCCCTGCCTGGGGAAGGAACGAGCAGTACTTC.

Points on this clone: The junction and the germline gene differ at one end; a read error may be behind it. This specimen includes other DNA sequences encoding the same CDR3. The V and J genes are TRBV18 and TRBJ1-1; D might be TRBD1 (6 bases). The CDR3 loop spans 14 amino acids. Germline V CDR1 and CDR2: KGHSH, LQKENI. The CDR3 sequence is CASSPEGVHGEAFF. Here the CDR3 DNA reads TGTGCCAGCTCACCAGAGGGGGTCCATGGTGAAGCTTTCTTC. Supplemented by reference TRBV18 and TRBJ1-1, the full variable domain reads NAGVMQNPRHLVRRRGQEARLRCSPMKGHSHVYWYRQLPEEGLKFMVYLQKENIIDESGMPKERFSAEFPKEGPSILRIQQVVRGDSAAYFCASSPEGVHGEAFFGQGTRLTVV.

The chain has TRBV20-1 and TRBJ1-3; 8 nucleotides line up with TRBD1. Looked up from germline, CDR1 is DFQATT and CDR2 is SNEGSKA (reference sequence). This CDR3 contains 17 residues. The V gene end was trimmed by 1 base and the J gene end by 2 bases; junction bases not matched to a gene: 10. The CDR3 bases are TGCAGTGCTAGAGTGGAGGACAGGGTTTTTGCTGGAAACACCATATATTTT. Translation gives CSARVEDRVFAGNTIYF.

In its sample, this clone was seen a few times. Germline is not matched at one junction end, which may reflect a read error. The CDR3 DNA reads as TGTGCCAGCAGCCTCAACCGGGACAGGGAATTACACCGGGGAGCTGTTTTT. Residues: CASSLNRDRELHRGAVF. V is TRBV14 and J is TRBJ2-2; 9 positions agree with TRBD1. This CDR3 comprises 17 residues. Looked up from germline, CDR1 is SGHDN and CDR2 is FVKESK.

This clone was counted at least ten times. This rearrangement joins TRBV27 to TRBJ2-7; perhaps TRBD1 as D (6 bases). The CDR3 covers 12 residues. The V gene's germline CDR1 is MNHEY and CDR2 SMNVEV (reference sequence). CDR3 DNA sequence: TGTGCGAGCCGAGGGGGTTTCTACGAGCAGTACTTC. Translated, it gives CASRGGFYEQYF.